Each of the 2 T cell receptor beta chains below was sequenced from the same sample in a study of blood T cell repertoires in COVID-19. This table comes from immunoSEQ multiplex PCR, and its TCRdb copy is limited to in-frame clones, with some not included. The table lists approximately 150,000 clones, roughly 90% of them singletons. The sequencing input was peripheral blood. The receptors were gathered from a woman aged 65 to 85 with acute or convalescent COVID-19.

The rearrangement links TRBV28 to TRBJ2-7; 8 positions match TRBD2. The germline CDR1 and CDR2 sequences are MDHEN and SYDVKM. The CDR3 length is 13 residues. Trimming took 9 bases from V and 3 from J; bases not matched to a gene: 7. This chain's CDR3 is CASLSGGRYEQYF. The CDR3 DNA reads as TGTGCCAGTCTAAGCGGGGGACGCTACGAGCAGTACTTC.

The rearrangement uses TRBV19 and TRBJ2-1; 9 bases are shared with TRBD2. CDR1 and CDR2 from the germline V gene are LNHDA and SQIVND (reference sequence). The J segment lost 8 bases and the V segment lost 0 bases, leaving 11 bases of the junction unmatched. This CDR3 is 17 amino acids long. CDR3 region: CASSIDSVGLAFDEQFF. CDR3 DNA sequence: TGTGCCAGTAGTATAGATTCGGTGGGACTAGCATTTGATGAGCAGTTCTTC.